The 8 T cell receptor beta chains given below trace back to one sample, sequenced in a study of Ad26.COV2.S vaccination and SARS-CoV-2 variants. Here immunoSEQ multiplex PCR was the method, and the copy in TCRdb shows in-frame clones only, minus some. This sample has a few hundred thousand clones, with about four fifths found just once. This sample's treatment: around 19 received Ad26.COV2.S at low or high dose, single or two shots; about 5 received placebo; per-sample allocation not given. It was on day 63 after the first vaccine or placebo injection that samples were taken. Material: peripheral blood, obtained in a trial of Ad26.COV2.S vaccine versus placebo. These receptors all come from a person between 18 and 60 years old who received the Ad26.COV2.S COVID-19 vaccine or a placebo.

This clone was seen once. The rearrangement links TRBV3-1 (or the pseudogene TRBV3-2) to TRBJ1-5; no reliable D call. With 11 bases removed from V and 0 bases from J, the gap between germline ends came to 26 bases. Germline V gene sequence: CDR1 LGHDT, CDR2 YNNKEL (reference sequence). CDR3 size: 18 residues. The CDR3 DNA is TGTGCCTGCCCCTACTGGACCGGGCGTCCCTATAGCAATCAGCCCCAGCATTTT. It specifies CACPYWTGRPYSNQPQHF.

This chain joins TRBV5-6 and TRBJ2-2; perhaps TRBD2 as D (5 bases). CDR1 SGHDT and CDR2 YYEEEE come from the germline V gene. Deletions cut 2 bases from V and 7 bases from J, with 9 bases between. The CDR3 contains 13 residues. The CDR3 nucleotides read TGTGCCAGCAGCTTTCTCGAGGGCGGGGAGCTGTTTTTT. Translated, it gives CASSFLEGGELFF.

V gene TRBV7-9 combines with J gene TRBJ2-5; D assignment may be TRBD1 or TRBD2 (6 bases each). Trimming cost V 3 bases and J 5 bases, with 13 bases left between them. Germline V gives CDR1 SEHNR, CDR2 FQNEAQ (reference sequence). The CDR3 runs to 14 residues. The CDR3 DNA reads TGTGCCAGCAGCTTGGTGGAGGGGGAGGAGACCCAGTACTTC. Protein sequence: CASSLVEGEETQYF.

This clone has only one observation. The rearrangement links TRBV19 to TRBJ1-2; 7 bases are shared with TRBD1. The CDR3 spans 14 residues. The germline V gene has CDR1 LNHDA and CDR2 SQIVND (reference sequence). J gave up 5 bases and V 5 bases, and 8 bases lay outside the gene matches. The CDR3 DNA follows: TGTGCCAGTAGTCCCGGGACAGCTCATTATGGCTACACCTTC. It specifies CASSPGTAHYGYTF.

The chain is built from TRBV6-5 and TRBJ1-4, with D maybe TRBD1 (6 bases). This CDR3 comprises 14 residues. V gave up 5 bases and J gave up 8 bases, with 15 bases separating them. Per germline, CDR1 MNHEY and CDR2 SVGAGI. CDR3 amino acids: CASSPDSAEEKLFF. CDR3 nucleotide sequence: TGTGCCAGCAGTCCGGACAGTGCGGAGGAAAAACTGTTTTTT.

V gene TRBV6-1 combines with J gene TRBJ1-5, with D perhaps TRBD1 (6 bases). The V end was cut by 4 bases, the J end by 7 bases, with 14 bases between. Germline V gene lookup returns CDR1 MNHNS and CDR2 SASEGT. This CDR3 is built from 14 residues. In nucleotides, the CDR3 is TGTGCCAGCAGTGTGCAGGGGTTAGGGCAGCCCCAGCATTTT. The encoded protein is CASSVQGLGQPQHF.

This clone appeared a few times. The chain couples TRBV4-2 to TRBJ1-6; a weak D match, TRBD1 (6 bases). Trimming left V 0 bases short and J 3 bases short, with 9 bases between. This CDR3 region has 16 residues. Germline V CDR1 and CDR2: LGHNA, YNFKEQ. The CDR3 DNA reads as TGTGCCAGCAGCCAAGATCAGGGGTTCTATAATTCACCCCTCCACTTT. Residues: CASSQDQGFYNSPLHF.

This clone appeared a few times. V usage is TRBV12-3 or TRBV12-4 and J usage is TRBJ2-7; D ambiguous. V was shortened by 6 bases and J by 12 bases, with 15 bases between the two germline ends. The CDR3 runs 11 residues. DNA of the CDR3: TGTGCCAGCAGGGCCAACTTCCGAATGTACTTC. This codes for CASRANFRMYF.